Reported below is one T cell receptor (beta chain). The entry originates in a study of blood T cell repertoires in COVID-19. Whole-study context: From the United States, Italy and Spain came samples of acute and convalescent COVID-19. The analysed material was cDNA or gDNA that came from T cells, B-cell-depleted T cells, or PBMCs.

The V gene's germline CDR1 is LGHDT and CDR2 YNNKEL (reference sequence). Deletions cut 2 bases from V and 10 bases from J, with 12 bases between. This CDR3 is built from 13 residues. Original handling: Amplification of reference gene primers was used by the study to estimate nucleated cell counts. TCRdb's copy holds only in-frame clones and misses some; the assay was immunoSEQ multiplex PCR. V and J calls and clone size are copied from that table; D and trimming were computed from the DNA. The data hold 250,000 or so clones, with 75% to 90% observed a single time. The receptor was isolated from a woman in her 40s who had recovered from COVID-19. The genes are TRBV3-1 (or the pseudogene TRBV3-2) and TRBJ2-1, with D tentatively TRBD2 (5 bases). The sequencing input was peripheral blood. The DNA for the CDR3 is TGTGCCAGCAGCCAATCGTCGCGGGTAGAGCAGTTCTTC. Its translation is CASSQSSRVEQFF.